What follows are 20 T cell receptor beta chains derived from one specimen sequenced in a study of response to subunit inactivated influenza vaccine. TCRdb itself ran the RT-PCR reads through MiXCR, one entry per CDR3 protein. The data show some 480,000 distinct CDR3 sequences, 10% to 11% seen once. Sequences were derived from PBMCs from blood, sampled about 40 days after vaccination. The receptors derive from a man aged 45-65 years who received an inactivated influenza vaccine.

This clonotype was recorded once. One base away lies a much larger clone, so this may be a sequencing read error. The genes are TRBV24-1 and TRBJ2-5; D is possibly TRBD1 (5 bases). The J call may be wrong; the DNA end is better matched by TRBJ2-1. This CDR3 spans 15 amino acids. Germline V gene sequence: CDR1 KGHDR, CDR2 SFDVKD. The CDR3 region has the DNA TGTGCCACCAGTGTCAATAGGCAGGGCGGCGAGACCCAGTTCTTC. This translates into CATSVNRQGGETQFF.

This clonotype was detected only a few times. The chain couples TRBV15 to TRBJ1-2; 7 positions agree with TRBD1. In germline, CDR1 is LNHNV, CDR2 YYDKDF (reference sequence). J was trimmed by 4 bases and V by 4 bases; bases with no gene match: 6. This CDR3 contains 14 residues. CDR3 amino acids: CATSKRQGLYGYTF. CDR3 DNA: TGTGCCACCAGCAAAAGACAGGGACTCTATGGCTACACCTTC.

This clonotype was counted ten times or more. The chain couples TRBV10-3 to TRBJ2-7; the D gene could be TRBD1 or TRBD2 (6 bases each). Trimming removed 3 bases from V and 3 bases from J, with 27 bases in between. CDR1 is ENHRY, CDR2 SYGVKD, per germline. The CDR3 is made up of 19 amino acids. CDR3 DNA: TGTGCCATCAGTGATAAGACAGGCGCATTGACTAGGAAATACTACGAGCAGTACTTC. Its protein is CAISDKTGALTRKYYEQYF.

The chain joins TRBV5-1 to TRBJ2-1, with D perhaps TRBD2 (6 bases). Germline CDR1 SGHRS, CDR2 YFSETQ. V lost 5 bases, J lost 5 bases, and 11 bases lay in between. This CDR3 is built from 13 residues. DNA for the CDR3: TGCGCCAGCAGGTTAGCGGAGAACAATGAGCAGTTCTTC. It specifies CASRLAENNEQFF.

This clonotype was picked up a small number of times. The J gene is TRBJ2-1, the V gene TRBV29-1; 8 nucleotides line up with TRBD2. V lost 7 bases to trimming and J lost 4 bases; unmatched junction nucleotides: 9. The CDR3 covers 14 residues. The germline gives CDR1 SQVTM, CDR2 ANQGSEA. CDR3 region: CSAGGLGGYNEQFF. The CDR3 DNA follows: TGCAGCGCTGGGGGACTAGGGGGTTACAATGAGCAGTTCTTC.

This clonotype was seen only a few times. The chain employs TRBV12-3 or TRBV12-4 and TRBJ1-5; 7 nucleotides match TRBD1. V dropped 7 bases and J dropped 1; count of bases not matched to a gene: 4. CDR3 length: 14 amino acids. CDR3 amino acids: CASTIQGSNQPQHF. For the CDR3, the DNA is TGTGCCAGCACCATACAGGGGAGCAATCAGCCCCAGCATTTT.

The chain recombines TRBV12-3 or TRBV12-4 with TRBJ1-2; weak D call: TRBD1 (6 bases). The ends were cut back, 5 bases at V and 0 bases at J, with 10 bases in the middle. CDR3 length: 14 residues. The CDR3 region has the DNA TGTGCCAGCAGTGAGGACAGAGCTAACTATGGCTACACCTTC. This gives the protein CASSEDRANYGYTF.

This clonotype was observed at least ten times. The chain carries TRBV5-1 and TRBJ1-2; TRBD1 agrees at 9 bases. The CDR3 sequence is 14 residues long. Trimming took 4 bases from V and 4 from J; bases not matched to a gene: 5. Germline V lookup: CDR1 SGHRS, CDR2 YFSETQ. The CDR3, as DNA: TGCGCCAGCAGCCCTGGGACAGGGAGCTATGGCTACACCTTC. It yields the protein CASSPGTGSYGYTF.

This chain uses TRBV20-1 with TRBJ2-1; 7 nucleotides agree with TRBD2. Germline CDR1 reads DFQATT; CDR2 reads SNEGSKA (reference sequence). This CDR3 has 16 residues. With V trimmed by 0 bases and J by 3 bases, 8 bases remained unmatched. The CDR3 loop is CSARDQGTTVYNEQFF. The CDR3, as DNA: TGCAGTGCTAGAGATCAAGGGACTACCGTCTACAATGAGCAGTTCTTC.

This clonotype appeared a few times. The V and J genes are TRBV4-3 and TRBJ1-2; TRBD1 is a possible D gene (6 bases). V lost 1 base, J lost 0 bases, and 6 bases lay in between. The germline CDR1 and CDR2 sequences are LGHNA and YSLEER. The length of the CDR3 is 14 residues. The CDR3 is CASSQGTANYGYTF. The CDR3 DNA is TGCGCCAGCAGCCAAGGGACAGCTAACTATGGCTACACCTTC.

This clonotype was detected a few times. This sequence joins TRBV20-1 and TRBJ1-3, with 9 bases fitting TRBD1. The J segment lost 0 bases and the V segment lost 5 bases, leaving 8 bases of the junction unmatched. The CDR3 length is 16 residues. Per germline, CDR1 DFQATT and CDR2 SNEGSKA (reference sequence). Here the CDR3 reads CSAQTTGGFSGNTIYF. The DNA of the CDR3 is TGCAGTGCTCAAACTACAGGGGGCTTCTCTGGAAACACCATATATTTT.

The CDR3 reads CASSPLAGGANTGELFF. DNA for the CDR3: TGTGCCAGCAGCCCACTAGCGGGGGGCGCAAACACCGGGGAGCTGTTTTTT. The chain recombines TRBV12-3 or TRBV12-4 with TRBJ2-2, with 12 bases matching TRBD2. This CDR3 contains 17 residues. The V gene end was trimmed by 6 bases and the J gene end by 2 bases; junction bases not matched to a gene: 7.

At least ten counts were recorded for this clonotype. This chain uses TRBV5-1 with TRBJ2-7; D is undetermined. There are 14 residues in the CDR3. In germline, CDR1 is SGHRS, CDR2 YFSETQ. V was cut by 4 bases and J by 2 bases, with 13 bases left in between. Here the CDR3 DNA reads TGCGCCAGCAGCCAAGATGGGCCTCCCTACGAGCAGTACTTC. It encodes CASSQDGPPYEQYF.

The chain has TRBV5-1 and TRBJ2-5; D is undetermined. Trimming took off 5 bases at V and 3 bases at J, with 11 bases between the two ends. In germline, CDR1 is SGHRS, CDR2 YFSETQ. The CDR3 length is 13 residues. The CDR3 DNA reads TGCGCCAGCAGTTCCGGACGGAAAGAGACCCAGTACTTC. Its protein is CASSSGRKETQYF.

Ten or more counts support this clonotype. This sequence joins TRBV4-2 and TRBJ2-1, with 13 positions matching TRBD2. The germline gives CDR1 LGHNA, CDR2 YNFKEQ. J was trimmed by 7 bases and V by 2 bases; bases with no gene match: 5. CDR3 size: 16 residues. CDR3 nucleotides: TGTGCCAGCAGCCAATCTGGGACTAGCGGGGAAAATGAGCAGTTCTTC. It codes for CASSQSGTSGENEQFF.

The V gene is TRBV4-1, the J gene TRBJ2-7; D uncertain. Looked up from germline, CDR1 is MGHRA and CDR2 is YSYEKL. This CDR3 spans 16 amino acids. Trimming shortened V by 4 bases and J by 5 bases, and 21 bases separated the two germline ends. In DNA, the CDR3 is TGCGCCAGCAGCCTCCATCACTCGACAAATAGAAACGAGCAGTACTTC. Its protein is CASSLHHSTNRNEQYF.

This clonotype was observed many times. The chain uses TRBV29-1 and TRBJ1-1; a weak D match, TRBD1 (6 bases). V was cut by 7 bases and J by 1 base, with 16 bases left in between. There are 14 residues in the CDR3. Germline CDR1 and CDR2: SQVTM and ANQGSEA. The CDR3 region is CSATPGQRNTEAFF. The CDR3 coding sequence is TGCAGCGCCACCCCGGGACAAAGGAACACTGAAGCTTTCTTT. The full variable domain, completed using reference TRBV29-1 and TRBJ1-1, is SAVISQKPSRDICQRGTSLTIQCQVDSQVTMMFWYRQQPGQSLTLIATANQGSEATYESGFVIDKFPISRPNLTFSTLTVSNMSPEDSSIYLCSATPGQRNTEAFFGQGTRLTVV.

In this sample, this clonotype turned up a few times. V is TRBV4-3 and J is TRBJ1-2; maybe TRBD1 (5 bases). Trimming took 1 base from V and 1 from J, leaving 10 bases between them. CDR1 is LGHNA, CDR2 YSLEER, per germline. CDR3 length: 15 amino acids. The CDR3: CASSQGQLNNYGYTF. The CDR3, as DNA: TGCGCCAGCAGCCAAGGACAGTTAAATAACTATGGCTACACCTTC.

This clonotype was recorded a few times. V and J are TRBV28 and TRBJ2-3, with 10 bases aligning to TRBD2. The length of the CDR3 is 19 residues. The junction had 16 bases not matched to a gene; V was cut back by 3 bases and J by 4 bases. Germline CDR1 is MDHEN and CDR2 is SYDVKM. The CDR3 protein is CASSFPGFGSGGAPDTQYF. CDR3 sequence (DNA): TGTGCCAGCAGTTTTCCAGGGTTCGGGAGCGGGGGGGCCCCAGATACGCAGTATTTT.

This clonotype came up many times. The chain has TRBV29-1 and TRBJ1-1, with 7 bases identical to TRBD1. Germline V gives CDR1 SQVTM, CDR2 ANQGSEA. Trimming removed 6 bases from V and 10 bases from J; junction bases left unmatched: 11. The CDR3 length is 12 residues. CDR3: CSVSGTAIGAFF. CDR3 in DNA: TGCAGCGTGTCCGGGACAGCTATTGGAGCTTTCTTT.